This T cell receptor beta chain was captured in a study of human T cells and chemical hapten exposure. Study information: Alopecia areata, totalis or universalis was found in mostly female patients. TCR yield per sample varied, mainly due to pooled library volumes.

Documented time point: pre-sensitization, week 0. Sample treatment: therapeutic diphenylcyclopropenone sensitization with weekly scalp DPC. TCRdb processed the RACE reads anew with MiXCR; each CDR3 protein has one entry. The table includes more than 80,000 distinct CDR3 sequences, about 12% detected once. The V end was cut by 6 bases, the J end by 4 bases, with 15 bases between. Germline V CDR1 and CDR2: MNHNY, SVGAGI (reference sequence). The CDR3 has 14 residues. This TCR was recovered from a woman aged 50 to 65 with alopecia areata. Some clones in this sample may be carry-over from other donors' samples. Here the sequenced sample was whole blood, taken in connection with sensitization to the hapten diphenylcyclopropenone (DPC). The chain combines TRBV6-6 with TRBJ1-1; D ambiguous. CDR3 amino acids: CASSLDRRSTEAFF. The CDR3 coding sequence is TGTGCCAGCAGCTTGGACCGCCGGAGCACTGAAGCTTTCTTT.